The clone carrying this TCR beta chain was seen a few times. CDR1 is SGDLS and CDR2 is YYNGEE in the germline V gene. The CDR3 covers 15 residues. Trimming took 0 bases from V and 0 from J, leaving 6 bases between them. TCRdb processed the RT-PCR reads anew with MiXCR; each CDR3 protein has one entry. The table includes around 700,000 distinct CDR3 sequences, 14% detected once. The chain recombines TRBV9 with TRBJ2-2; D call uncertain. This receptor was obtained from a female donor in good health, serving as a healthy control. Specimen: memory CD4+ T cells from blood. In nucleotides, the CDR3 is TGTGCCAGCAGCGTAGGAGGCTCGAACACCGGGGAGCTGTTTTTT. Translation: CASSVGGSNTGELFF.